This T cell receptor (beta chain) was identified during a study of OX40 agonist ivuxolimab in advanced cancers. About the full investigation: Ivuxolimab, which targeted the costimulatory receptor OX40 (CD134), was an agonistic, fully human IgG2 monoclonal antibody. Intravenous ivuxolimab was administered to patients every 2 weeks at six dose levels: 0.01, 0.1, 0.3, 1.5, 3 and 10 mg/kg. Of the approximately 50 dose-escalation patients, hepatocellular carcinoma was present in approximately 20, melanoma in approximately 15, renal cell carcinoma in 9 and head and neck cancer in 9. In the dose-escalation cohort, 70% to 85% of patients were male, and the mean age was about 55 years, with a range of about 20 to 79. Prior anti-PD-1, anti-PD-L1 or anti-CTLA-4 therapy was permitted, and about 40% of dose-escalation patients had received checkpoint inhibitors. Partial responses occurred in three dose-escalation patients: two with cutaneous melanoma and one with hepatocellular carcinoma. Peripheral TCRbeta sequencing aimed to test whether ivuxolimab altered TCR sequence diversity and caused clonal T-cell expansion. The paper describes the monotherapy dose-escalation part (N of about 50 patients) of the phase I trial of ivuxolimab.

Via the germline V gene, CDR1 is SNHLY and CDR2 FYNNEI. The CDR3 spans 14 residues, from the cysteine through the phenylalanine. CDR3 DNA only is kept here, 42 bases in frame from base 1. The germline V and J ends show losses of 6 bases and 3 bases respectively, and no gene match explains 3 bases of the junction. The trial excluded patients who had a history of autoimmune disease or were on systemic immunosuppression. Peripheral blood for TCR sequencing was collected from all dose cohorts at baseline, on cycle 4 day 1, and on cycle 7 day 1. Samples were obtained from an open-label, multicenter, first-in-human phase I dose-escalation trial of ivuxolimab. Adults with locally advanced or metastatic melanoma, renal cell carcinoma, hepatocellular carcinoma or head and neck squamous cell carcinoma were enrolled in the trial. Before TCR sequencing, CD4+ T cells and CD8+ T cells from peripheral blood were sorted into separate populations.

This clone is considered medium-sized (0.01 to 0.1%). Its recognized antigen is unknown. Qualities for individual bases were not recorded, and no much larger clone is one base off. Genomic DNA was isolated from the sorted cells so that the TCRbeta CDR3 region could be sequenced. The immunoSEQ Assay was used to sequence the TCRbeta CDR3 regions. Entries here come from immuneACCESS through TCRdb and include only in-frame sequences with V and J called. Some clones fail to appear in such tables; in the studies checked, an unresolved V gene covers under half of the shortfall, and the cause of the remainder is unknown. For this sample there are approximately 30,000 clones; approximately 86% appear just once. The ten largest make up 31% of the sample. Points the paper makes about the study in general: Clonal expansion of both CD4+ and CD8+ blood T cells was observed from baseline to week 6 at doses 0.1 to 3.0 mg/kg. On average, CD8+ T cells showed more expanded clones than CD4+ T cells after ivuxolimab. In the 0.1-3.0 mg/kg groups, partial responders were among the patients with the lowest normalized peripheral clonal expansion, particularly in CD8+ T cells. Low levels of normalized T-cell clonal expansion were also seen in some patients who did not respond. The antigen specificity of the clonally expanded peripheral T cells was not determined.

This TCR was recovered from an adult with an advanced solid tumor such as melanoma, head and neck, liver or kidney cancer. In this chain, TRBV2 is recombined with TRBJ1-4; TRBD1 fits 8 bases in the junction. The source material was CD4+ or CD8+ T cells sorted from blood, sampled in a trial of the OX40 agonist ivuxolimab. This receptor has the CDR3 CASSPGQANEKLFF. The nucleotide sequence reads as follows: TGTGCCAGCAGCCCGGGACAGGCTAATGAAAAACTGTTTTTT.